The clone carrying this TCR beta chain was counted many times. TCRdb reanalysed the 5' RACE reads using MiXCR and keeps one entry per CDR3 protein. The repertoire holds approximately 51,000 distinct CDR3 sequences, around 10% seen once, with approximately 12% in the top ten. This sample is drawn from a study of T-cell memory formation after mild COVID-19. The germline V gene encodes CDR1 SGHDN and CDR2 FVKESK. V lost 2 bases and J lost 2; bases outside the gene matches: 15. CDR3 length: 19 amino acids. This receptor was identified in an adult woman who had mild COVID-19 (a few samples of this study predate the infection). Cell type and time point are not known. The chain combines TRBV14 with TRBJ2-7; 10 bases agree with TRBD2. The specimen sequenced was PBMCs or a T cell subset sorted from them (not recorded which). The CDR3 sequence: CASSQRVSGRPLKTYEQYF. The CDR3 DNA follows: TGTGCCAGCAGCCAAAGGGTTAGCGGGAGGCCTCTTAAAACCTACGAGCAGTACTTC.